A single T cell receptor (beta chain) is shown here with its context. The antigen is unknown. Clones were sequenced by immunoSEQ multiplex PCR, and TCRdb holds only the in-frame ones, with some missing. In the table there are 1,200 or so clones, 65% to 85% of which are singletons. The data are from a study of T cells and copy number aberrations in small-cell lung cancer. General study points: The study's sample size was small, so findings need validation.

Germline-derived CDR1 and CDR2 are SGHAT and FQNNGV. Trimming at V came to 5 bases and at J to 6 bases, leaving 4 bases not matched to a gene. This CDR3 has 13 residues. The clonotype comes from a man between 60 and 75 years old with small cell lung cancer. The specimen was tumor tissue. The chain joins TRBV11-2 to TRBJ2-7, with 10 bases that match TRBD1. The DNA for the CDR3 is TGTGCCAGCAGCACCCGGACAGGGGGCGAGCAGTACTTC. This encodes CASSTRTGGEQYF.